This paragraph reports one T cell receptor beta chain. With 60 Vbeta and 13 Jbeta primers, the PCR was carried out. TCRdb keeps only in-frame clones here, not all; method: immunoSEQ multiplex PCR. The ten most abundant clones cover around 3.6% of a sample with 95,000 to 150,000 clones. The data were obtained in a study of cytomegalovirus exposure and HLA in healthy donors. The V and J ends lost 2 bases and 8 bases respectively, with 15 bases between them. In germline, CDR1 is SQVTM, CDR2 ANQGSEA. The CDR3 is 13 amino acids. The chain joins TRBV29-1 to TRBJ1-2, with a tentative D call TRBD1 (6 bases). Sequenced material: PBMCs. The receptor was derived from a man between 18 and 35 years old in good health and CMV-seronegative. CDR3 sequence: CSVESGQGRGYTF. CDR3 DNA: TGCAGCGTTGAAAGTGGCCAGGGGAGAGGCTACACCTTC.